The clone carrying this T cell receptor (beta chain) has only one observation. Its target is not known. Unmatched junction bases numbered 4, after V lost 5 bases and J lost 0 bases. This CDR3 spans 14 amino acids. The germline gives CDR1 SNHLY, CDR2 FYNNEI. These data come from a study of OX40 agonist ivuxolimab in advanced cancers. Across the study: An agonistic anti-OX40 (CD134) antibody, ivuxolimab, was used to treat the patients.

General study results and limits: CD4+ and CD8+ T cells in blood underwent clonal expansion by week 6 at 0.1 to 3.0 mg/kg. Expansion of clones was among the lowest in partial responders at 0.1-3.0 mg/kg.

This table comes from immunoSEQ multiplex PCR, and its TCRdb copy is limited to in-frame clones, with some not included. This table has 60,000 to 75,000 clones, about four fifths appearing once. The clonotype comes from an adult with an advanced solid tumor such as melanoma, head and neck, liver or kidney cancer. The sample was CD4+ or CD8+ T cells sorted from blood, taken in a trial of the OX40 agonist ivuxolimab. This chain uses TRBV2 with TRBJ2-7; 7 nucleotides agree with TRBD1. CDR3 in amino acids: CASSRDRFSYEQYF. In nucleotides, the CDR3 is TGTGCCAGCAGTAGGGACAGATTCTCCTACGAGCAGTACTTC.